This TCR beta chain was identified during a study of vaccination and CD4 T cells after COVID-19. Study information: Researchers treated control cultures with a CEFX pool, an HIV-1 Nef pool, or no peptide.

The Oncomine TCR Beta short-read assay sequenced DNA from cultured CD4+ T cells. One entry per CDR3 protein, called by TCRdb with MiXCR from the PCR reads. The sample consists of 22,000 or so distinct CDR3 sequences, 45% to 60% of them appearing once. Treatment defined: approximately 11-day PBMC culture with coronavirus spike peptide pools or control peptides (ViraFEST assay). PBMC cultures, at about 1.8 million cells per well, received about 10 IU/ml IL-2 and about 10 ug/ml peptide pools. In the case of this clonotype: Its matching antigen is unknown.

The sample taken for sequencing was CD4+ T cells from blood, cultured in vitro. This clonotype was obtained from a human donor who had recovered from COVID-19.

For the CDR3, the DNA is TGTGCCGTCTCAAACCGGGACACTTACACTGAAGCTTTCTTT. Translating gives CAVSNRDTYTEAFF. The gene calls are TRBV19 and TRBJ1-1; weak D call: TRBD1 (6 bases). Germline V CDR1 and CDR2: LNHDA, SQIVND (reference sequence). Trimming left V 11 bases short and J 3 bases short, with 19 bases between. The CDR3 sequence is 14 residues long.